The 30 T cell receptor beta chains below all came from one sample that was sequenced in a study of T cells in localized non-small cell lung cancer. Sequencing used immunoSEQ multiplex PCR; TCRdb keeps in-frame clones, though not all of them. Seen here are around 130,000 clones, more than 80% observed once, and the top ten hold 1.7%. The material was peripheral blood, obtained before any cancer treatment. The source is a female donor at least 60 years old with stage I lung adenocarcinoma.

This chain links TRBV7-3 with TRBJ2-3; TRBD1 might be the D (5 bases). The ends were cut back, 2 bases at V and 0 bases at J, with 9 bases in the middle. Germline V lookup: CDR1 SGHTA, CDR2 FQGTGA. The length of the CDR3 is 15 residues. The CDR3 DNA reads as TGTGCCAGCAGCTTAGGCAGGGTTAGCACAGATACGCAGTATTTT. Amino acids: CASSLGRVSTDTQYF.

This chain joins TRBV9 and TRBJ2-5; no firm D call. Germline V gene lookup returns CDR1 SGDLS and CDR2 YYNGEE. Trimming pared 0 bases from V and 1 base from J, leaving 7 bases between. This CDR3 is 14 amino acids long. CDR3 amino acids: CASSVVPTQETQYF. DNA for the CDR3: TGTGCCAGCAGCGTAGTCCCTACCCAAGAGACCCAGTACTTC.

The gene calls are TRBV28 and TRBJ2-3; no clear D. The germline V gene has CDR1 MDHEN and CDR2 SYDVKM. CDR3 length: 12 residues. V was pared by 5 bases and J by 8 bases, with 11 bases between. CDR3 region: CASSLPRGTQYF. The DNA of the CDR3 is TGTGCCAGCAGTCTCCCACGAGGTACGCAGTATTTT.

This clone has ten or more counts. The chain uses TRBV7-6 and TRBJ1-5; no clear D gene. The germline gives CDR1 SGHVS, CDR2 FNYEAQ. V was pared by 1 base and J by 4 bases, with 5 bases between. The CDR3 contains 13 residues. DNA for the CDR3: TGTGCCAGCAGCTTAGACACGAATCAGCCCCAGCATTTT. It is translated as CASSLDTNQPQHF.

This chain joins TRBV5-1 and TRBJ2-7; unclear D gene. Trimming stripped 4 bases from V and 2 bases from J, with 13 bases between. In germline, CDR1 is SGHRS, CDR2 YFSETQ. The CDR3 totals 14 residues. The CDR3 region is CASSPEAVTYEQYF. The CDR3 region has the DNA TGCGCCAGCAGCCCCGAGGCCGTTACCTACGAGCAGTACTTC. Full variable domain (remainder filled in from reference TRBV5-1 and TRBJ2-7): KAGVTQTPRYLIKTRGQQVTLSCSPISGHRSVSWYQQTPGQGLQFLFEYFSETQRNKGNFPGRFSGRQFSNSRSEMNVSTLELGDSALYLCASSPEAVTYEQYFGPGTRLTVT.

The chain links TRBV5-4 to TRBJ1-4, with 7 bases lining up with TRBD1. CDR3 length: 14 amino acids. Germline loops: CDR1 SGHNT, CDR2 YYREEE (reference sequence). Losses at the gene ends were 0 bases for V and 8 bases for J; bases not matched to a gene: 4. CDR3 sequence reads: CASSLEGADEKLFF. In DNA form, the CDR3 reads TGTGCCAGCAGCTTGGAGGGGGCTGACGAAAAACTGTTTTTT.

The chain is built from TRBV5-1 and TRBJ2-1, with D perhaps matching TRBD2 (6 bases). The CDR3 runs 15 residues. Deletions cut 4 bases from V and 7 bases from J, with 18 bases between. Germline CDR1 and CDR2: SGHRS and YFSETQ. The CDR3 DNA sequence: TGCGCCAGCAGCCCCTTGACGGGAGTCGGTAATGAGCAGTTCTTC. Its translation: CASSPLTGVGNEQFF. The complete variable domain, with remaining parts taken from reference TRBV5-1 and TRBJ2-1, reads KAGVTQTPRYLIKTRGQQVTLSCSPISGHRSVSWYQQTPGQGLQFLFEYFSETQRNKGNFPGRFSGRQFSNSRSEMNVSTLELGDSALYLCASSPLTGVGNEQFFGPGTRLTVL.

The gene calls are TRBV7-9 and TRBJ1-1; D gene ambiguous. CDR3 length equals 15 residues. Germline V gene lookup returns CDR1 SEHNR and CDR2 FQNEAQ (reference sequence). V was trimmed by 5 bases and J by 5 bases, leaving 18 bases between them. CDR3 protein: CASSPVVGVGTEAFF. CDR3 coding DNA: TGTGCCAGCAGCCCCGTGGTTGGGGTGGGGACTGAAGCTTTCTTT.

V gene TRBV2 combines with J gene TRBJ1-2; maybe TRBD1 (6 bases). The V and J ends lost 9 bases and 8 bases respectively, with 19 bases between them. The germline gives CDR1 SNHLY, CDR2 FYNNEI. This CDR3 is 13 amino acids long. In DNA, the CDR3 is TGTGCCAGTGGGGGGGCCGTGGCAGGAGGCTACACCTTC. It specifies CASGGAVAGGYTF.

The chain couples TRBV10-3 to TRBJ2-1, with unresolved D. V was shortened by 0 bases and J by 8 bases, with 8 bases between the two germline ends. CDR1 and CDR2 (germline): ENHRY, SYGVKD. The length of the CDR3 is 13 residues. CDR3 nucleotides: TGTGCCATCAGTGAGTCAAGCCCTCATGAGCAGTTCTTC. Its protein product is CAISESSPHEQFF.

This chain uses TRBV5-1 with TRBJ1-2; D ambiguous. CDR3 length: 16 amino acids. CDR1 SGHRS and CDR2 YFSETQ come from the germline V gene. With 4 bases removed from V and 4 bases from J, the gap between germline ends came to 20 bases. Here the CDR3 reads CASSPEAPPRSYGYTF. The CDR3 bases are TGCGCCAGCAGCCCGGAGGCCCCACCCAGAAGCTATGGCTACACCTTC.

This chain connects TRBV6-5 to TRBJ2-4, with 10 nucleotides matching TRBD2. Germline CDR1 MNHEY, CDR2 SVGAGI. The ends lost 4 bases at V and 3 bases at J; junction bases unmatched: 6. This CDR3 contains 16 residues. In DNA form, the CDR3 reads TGTGCCAGCAGTTCGGTAGCGGGAGGCATCAAAAACATTCAGTACTTC. Residues: CASSSVAGGIKNIQYF.

This clone was detected only once. J is TRBJ1-1 and V is TRBV9, with 7 bases identical to TRBD1. The V segment lost 0 bases and the J segment 0 bases; nucleotides outside the gene matches: 5. The CDR3 is 16 residues long. The germline V gene encodes CDR1 SGDLS and CDR2 YYNGEE. DNA of the CDR3: TGTGCCAGCAGCGTAGAGACAGGGCCTCTGAACACTGAAGCTTTCTTT. Amino acid sequence: CASSVETGPLNTEAFF.

V usage is TRBV29-1 and J usage is TRBJ2-2; D gene ambiguous. Trimming took off 4 bases at V and 3 bases at J, with 9 bases between the two ends. Germline V lookup: CDR1 SQVTM, CDR2 ANQGSEA. The length of the CDR3 is 13 residues. In DNA form, the CDR3 reads TGCAGCGTTGCACGCCCGGACACCGGGGAGCTGTTTTTT. This codes for CSVARPDTGELFF.

This clone was counted a single time. The chain links TRBV5-1 to TRBJ2-5; 9 bases line up with TRBD1. V lost 3 bases, J lost 5 bases, and 11 bases stayed unmatched. From germline, CDR1 is SGHRS and CDR2 YFSETQ. The CDR3 consists of 16 residues. DNA of the CDR3: TGCGCCAGCAGCTCAAAACAGGGGGCGTTTGGGGAGACCCAGTACTTC. This sequence encodes CASSSKQGAFGETQYF.

J is TRBJ2-6 and V is TRBV30, with D possibly TRBD1 on 5 matching bases. Germline V CDR1 and CDR2: GTSNPN, SVGIG (reference sequence). V was trimmed by 7 bases and J by 0 bases, leaving 10 bases between them. This CDR3 comprises 14 residues. The CDR3 nucleotides are TGTGCCTTCGGCAGGGTCTCTGGGGCCAACGTCCTGACTTTC. Its protein product is CAFGRVSGANVLTF.

The chain employs TRBV2 and TRBJ1-2, with 8 bases identical to TRBD1. The germline CDR1 and CDR2 sequences are SNHLY and FYNNEI. CDR3 length: 13 residues. V was pared by 6 bases and J by 6 bases, with 6 bases of the junction left unmatched. The CDR3 nucleotides read TGTGCCAGCAGCAGGACAGGGATTGATGGCTACACCTTC. This gives the protein CASSRTGIDGYTF.

The V and J genes are TRBV28 and TRBJ2-2, with TRBD2 as a possible D gene (6 bases). This CDR3 contains 16 residues. Trimming pared 1 base from V and 4 bases from J, leaving 13 bases between. Germline V gene lookup returns CDR1 MDHEN and CDR2 SYDVKM. The CDR3 protein is CASSLSARRVTGELFF. The CDR3 DNA reads as TGTGCCAGCAGTTTATCCGCCAGGAGGGTCACCGGGGAGCTGTTTTTT.

This clone was seen a single time. The CDR3 DNA reads as TGCGCCAGCAGCCAGAACAGGGGTTTTGAAGCTTTCTTT. It is translated as CASSQNRGFEAFF. The chain has TRBV4-1 and TRBJ1-1; 7 bases fit TRBD1. The CDR3 totals 13 residues. Germline lookup yields CDR1 MGHRA and CDR2 YSYEKL. V trimming: 3 bases; J trimming: 7 bases; junction bases outside the gene matches: 5.

The gene calls are TRBV9 and TRBJ2-6; D is perhaps TRBD1 (5 bases). Germline V gene lookup returns CDR1 SGDLS and CDR2 YYNGEE. Trimming shortened V by 3 bases and J by 0 bases, and 7 bases separated the two germline ends. The CDR3 runs to 15 residues. The CDR3 reads CASSGGASGANVLTF. CDR3 DNA: TGTGCCAGCAGCGGGGGCGCCTCTGGGGCCAACGTCCTGACTTTC.

This clone has just a few counts. The chain uses TRBV9 and TRBJ2-3; D gene unclear. There are 15 residues in the CDR3. Germline CDR1 is SGDLS and CDR2 is YYNGEE. Trimming removed 0 bases from V and 2 bases from J, with 10 bases in between. DNA for the CDR3: TGTGCCAGCAGCGTAGATGGACGGTCCACAGATACGCAGTATTTT. It is translated as CASSVDGRSTDTQYF.

This rearrangement joins TRBV19 to TRBJ2-1, with 7 bases lining up with TRBD2. CDR3 length: 15 amino acids. Germline V lookup: CDR1 LNHDA, CDR2 SQIVND (reference sequence). V was pared by 4 bases and J by 8 bases, with 11 bases of the junction left unmatched. CDR3 DNA sequence: TGTGCCAGTAGTAATGAGGGGCGGGAGTACGATGAGCAGTTCTTC. As protein: CASSNEGREYDEQFF.

The CDR3 region is CAIRAGGMYNEQFF. CDR3 sequence (DNA): TGTGCCATCAGGGCGGGAGGAATGTACAATGAGCAGTTCTTC. The J gene is TRBJ2-1, the V gene TRBV10-3; TRBD2 matches 8 bases. CDR1 ENHRY and CDR2 SYGVKD come from the germline V gene. CDR3 size: 14 residues. The J segment lost 4 bases and the V segment lost 6 bases, leaving 5 bases of the junction unmatched.

This clone was found once. The chain is built from TRBV5-4 and TRBJ2-5; 9 bases align to TRBD2. The CDR3 has 16 residues. Germline V gene data show CDR1 as SGHNT and CDR2 as YYREEE (reference sequence). J gave up 6 bases and V 0 bases, and 9 bases lay outside the gene matches. CDR3 sequence: CASSLEAGGPSQTQYF. CDR3 DNA sequence: TGTGCCAGCAGCTTGGAGGCGGGAGGGCCCTCGCAGACCCAGTACTTC.

V and J are TRBV7-9 and TRBJ2-7; D is perhaps TRBD1 (7 bases). V was clipped by 1 base and J by 6 bases, with 13 bases between them. CDR1 is SEHNR, CDR2 FQNEAQ, per germline (reference sequence). The CDR3 extends over 14 amino acids. CDR3 loop: CASSLVEGAGEQYF. DNA of the CDR3: TGTGCCAGCAGCTTAGTGGAGGGGGCAGGCGAGCAGTACTTC.

The chain couples TRBV18 to TRBJ1-3; the match to TRBD1 covers 7 bases. After removal of 6 bases from V and 2 bases from J, the junction contained 4 bases not matched to a gene. The CDR3 contains 14 residues. Looked up from germline, CDR1 is KGHSH and CDR2 is LQKENI. The DNA of the CDR3 is TGTGCCAGCTCGGCCGACAGGGCTGGAAACACCATATATTTT. Amino acids: CASSADRAGNTIYF.

This clone was counted only a few times. This chain connects TRBV4-1 to TRBJ1-5; 8 bases match TRBD1. The CDR3 has 15 residues. Unmatched junction bases numbered 1, after V lost 3 bases and J lost 0 bases. The germline V gene has CDR1 MGHRA and CDR2 YSYEKL. The CDR3 here is CASSQGQDSNQPQHF. The CDR3, as DNA: TGCGCCAGCAGCCAGGGACAGGATAGCAATCAGCCCCAGCATTTT.

The J gene is TRBJ2-3, the V gene TRBV5-6; 11 bases align to TRBD2. Germline V gene sequence: CDR1 SGHDT, CDR2 YYEEEE. This CDR3 region has 15 residues. V shed 2 bases, J shed 3 bases, and the junction held 2 bases outside the gene matches. CDR3 DNA: TGTGCCAGCAGCTTTGCTAGCGGGGGGACAGATACGCAGTATTTT. Translating it yields CASSFASGGTDTQYF.

In nucleotides, the CDR3 is TGTGCCAGCAGTTCCGGACTGGACAATGAGCAGTTCTTC. Translating it yields CASSSGLDNEQFF. The chain couples TRBV27 to TRBJ2-1; TRBD2 is a possible D gene (5 bases). V lost 4 bases and J 5 bases, leaving 9 bases between the germline ends. Germline-derived CDR1 and CDR2 are MNHEY and SMNVEV (reference sequence). The CDR3 has 13 residues.

Only one count was recorded for this clone. The genes are TRBV5-1 and TRBJ2-1; a weak D match, TRBD2 (5 bases). Germline V CDR1 and CDR2: SGHRS, YFSETQ. V was cut by 3 bases and J by 2 bases, with 9 bases left in between. The CDR3 covers 14 residues. CDR3 nucleotides: TGCGCCAGCAGCTATTCCGGGGCCTACAATGAGCAGTTCTTC. Amino acids: CASSYSGAYNEQFF.